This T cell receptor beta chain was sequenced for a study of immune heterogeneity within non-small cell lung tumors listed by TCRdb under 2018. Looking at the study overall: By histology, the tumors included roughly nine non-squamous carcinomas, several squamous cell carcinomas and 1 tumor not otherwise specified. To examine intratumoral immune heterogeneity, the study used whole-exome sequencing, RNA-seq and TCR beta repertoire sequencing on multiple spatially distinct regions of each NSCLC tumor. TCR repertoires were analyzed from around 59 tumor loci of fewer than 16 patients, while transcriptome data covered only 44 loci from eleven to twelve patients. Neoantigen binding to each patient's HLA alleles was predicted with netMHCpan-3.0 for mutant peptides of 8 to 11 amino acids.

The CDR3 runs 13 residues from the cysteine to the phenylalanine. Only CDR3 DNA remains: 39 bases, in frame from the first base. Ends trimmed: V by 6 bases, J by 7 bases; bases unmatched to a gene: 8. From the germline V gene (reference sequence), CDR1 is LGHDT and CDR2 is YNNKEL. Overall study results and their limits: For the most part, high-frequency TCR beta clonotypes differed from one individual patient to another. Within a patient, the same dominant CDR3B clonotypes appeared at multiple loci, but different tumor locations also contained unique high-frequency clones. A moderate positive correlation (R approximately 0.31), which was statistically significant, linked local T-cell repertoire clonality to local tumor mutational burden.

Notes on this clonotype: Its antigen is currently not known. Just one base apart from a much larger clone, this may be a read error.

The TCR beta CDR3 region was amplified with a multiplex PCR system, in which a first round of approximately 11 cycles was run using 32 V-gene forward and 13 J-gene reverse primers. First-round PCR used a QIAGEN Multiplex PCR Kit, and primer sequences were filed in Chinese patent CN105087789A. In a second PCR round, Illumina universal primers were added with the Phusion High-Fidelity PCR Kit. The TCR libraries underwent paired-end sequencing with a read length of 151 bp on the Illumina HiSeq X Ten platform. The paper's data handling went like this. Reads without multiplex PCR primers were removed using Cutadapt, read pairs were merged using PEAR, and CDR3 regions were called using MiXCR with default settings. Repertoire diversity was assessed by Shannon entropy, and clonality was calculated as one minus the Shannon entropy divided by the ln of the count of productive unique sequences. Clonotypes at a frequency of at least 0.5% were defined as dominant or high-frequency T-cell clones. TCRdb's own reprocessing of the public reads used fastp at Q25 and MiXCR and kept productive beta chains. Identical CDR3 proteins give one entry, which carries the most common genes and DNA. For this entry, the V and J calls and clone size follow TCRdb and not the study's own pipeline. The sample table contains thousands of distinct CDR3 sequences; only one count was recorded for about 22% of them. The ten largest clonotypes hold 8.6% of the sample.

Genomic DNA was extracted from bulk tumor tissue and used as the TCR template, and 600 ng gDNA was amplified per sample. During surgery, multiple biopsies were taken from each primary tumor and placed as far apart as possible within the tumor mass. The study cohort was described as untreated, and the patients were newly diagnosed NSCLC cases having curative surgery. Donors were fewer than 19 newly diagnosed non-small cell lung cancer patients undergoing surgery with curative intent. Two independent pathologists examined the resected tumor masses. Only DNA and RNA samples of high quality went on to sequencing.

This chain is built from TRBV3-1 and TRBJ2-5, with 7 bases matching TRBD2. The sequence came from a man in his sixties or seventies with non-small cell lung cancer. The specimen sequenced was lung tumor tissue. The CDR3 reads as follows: CASRQHGRGTQYF. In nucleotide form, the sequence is TGTGCCAGCAGGCAACATGGGAGGGGGACCCAGTACTTC.